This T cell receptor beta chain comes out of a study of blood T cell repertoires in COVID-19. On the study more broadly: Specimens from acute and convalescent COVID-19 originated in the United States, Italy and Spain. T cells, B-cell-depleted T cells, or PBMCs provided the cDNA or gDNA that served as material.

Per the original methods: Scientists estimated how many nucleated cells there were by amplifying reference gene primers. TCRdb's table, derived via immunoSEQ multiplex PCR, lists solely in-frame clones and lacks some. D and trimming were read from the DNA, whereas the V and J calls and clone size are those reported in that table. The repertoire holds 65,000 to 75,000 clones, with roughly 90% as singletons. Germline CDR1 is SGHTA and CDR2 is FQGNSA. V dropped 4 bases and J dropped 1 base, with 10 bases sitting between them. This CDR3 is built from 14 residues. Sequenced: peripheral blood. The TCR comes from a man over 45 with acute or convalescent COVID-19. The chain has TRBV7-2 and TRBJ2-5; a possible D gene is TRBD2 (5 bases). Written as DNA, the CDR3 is TGTGCCAGCAGCTCGGACTGGGGCCAAGAGACCCAGTACTTC. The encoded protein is CASSSDWGQETQYF.